This TCR beta chain was found in a study of vaccination and CD4 T cells after COVID-19. Overall study: Six males and four females, two Hispanic, made up the convalescents.

Germline CDR1 is DFQATT and CDR2 is SNEGSKA (reference sequence). The CDR3 has 16 residues. Deletions cut 5 bases from V and 5 bases from J, with 22 bases between. This clonotype was seen a few times. Its antigen is unknown. Oncomine TCR Beta short-read sequencing was applied to DNA from cultured CD4+ T cells. TCRdb redid the calling of the PCR reads with MiXCR, one entry per CDR3 protein. Here the sample spans 9,000 to 13,000 distinct CDR3 sequences, about 45% being singletons. Treatment defined: approximately 10-day PBMC culture with coronavirus spike peptide pools or control peptides (ViraFEST assay).

This chain joins TRBV20-1 and TRBJ2-1; tentatively, D is TRBD2 (5 bases). This receptor was taken from a human donor who had recovered from COVID-19. Sequencing was carried out using CD4+ T cells from blood, cultured in vitro. DNA of the CDR3: TGCAGTGCTTTAGTAACCGGGCTCGGGGTTGACAATGAGCAGTTCTTC. Its protein product is CSALVTGLGVDNEQFF.